The 20 T cell receptor beta chains given below trace back to one sample, sequenced in a study of T cell responses to AZD1222 COVID-19 vaccine. This table comes from immunoSEQ multiplex PCR, and its TCRdb copy is limited to in-frame clones, with some not included. The sample holds 75,000 to 90,000 clones, around 83% seen once. The specimen was peripheral blood, collected on day 0 of AZD1222 vaccination. Receptors were obtained from an adult in good health.

The chain joins TRBV28 to TRBJ2-2; TRBD1 matches at 8 bases. V lost 6 bases, J lost 0 bases, and 0 bases stayed unmatched. Per the germline V gene, CDR1 is MDHEN and CDR2 is SYDVKM. This CDR3 contains 14 residues. This chain's CDR3 is CASRTGANTGELFF. DNA of the CDR3: TGTGCCAGCAGGACAGGGGCGAACACCGGGGAGCTGTTTTTT.

The genes are TRBV6-2 or TRBV6-3 and TRBJ2-4; 7 bases agree with TRBD1. The germline gives CDR1 MNHEY, CDR2 SVGEGT. The CDR3 is 15 residues long. Trimming cost V 5 bases and J 2 bases; bases outside gene matches: 6. CDR3 protein: CASSPRQGSKNIQYF. CDR3 nucleotide sequence: TGTGCCAGCAGTCCCCGACAGGGCTCCAAAAACATTCAGTACTTC.

J is TRBJ1-6 and V is TRBV7-9; D possibly corresponds to TRBD1 (5 bases). This CDR3 is built from 11 residues. The V gene's germline CDR1 is SEHNR and CDR2 FQNEAQ (reference sequence). The V gene lost 3 bases and the J gene lost 15 bases, with 9 bases spanning the gap. CDR3 nucleotides: TGTGCCAGCAGCTTCCTGGACAACCTCCACTTT. It encodes CASSFLDNLHF.

The chain combines TRBV6-2 or TRBV6-3 with TRBJ1-2, with D unresolved. The V gene's germline CDR1 is MNHEY and CDR2 SVGEGT. This CDR3 has 16 residues. Trimming pared 2 bases from V and 0 bases from J, leaving 13 bases between. CDR3 protein: CASSYATKVANYGYTF. Written as DNA, the CDR3 is TGTGCCAGCAGTTACGCGACAAAGGTTGCTAACTATGGCTACACCTTC.

J is TRBJ1-1 and V is TRBV7-9; tentatively, D is TRBD1 (5 bases). This CDR3 spans 15 amino acids. The germline V gene has CDR1 SEHNR and CDR2 FQNEAQ (reference sequence). Trimming removed 3 bases at V and 1 base at J, with 12 bases between. The CDR3 DNA reads as TGTGCCAGCAGCTTGGGGCAGACTCGGAACACTGAAGCTTTCTTT. Translating gives CASSLGQTRNTEAFF. The variable domain in full, with the rest retrieved from reference TRBV7-9 and TRBJ1-1, is DTGVSQNPRHKITKRGQNVTFRCDPISEHNRLYWYRQTLGQGPEFLTYFQNEAQLEKSRLLSDRFSAERPKGSFSTLEIQRTEQGDSAMYLCASSLGQTRNTEAFFGQGTRLTVV.

This chain links TRBV15 with TRBJ2-6, with unresolved D. The V end was cut by 4 bases, the J end by 0 bases, with 10 bases between. The CDR3 runs to 16 residues. Germline assignment: CDR1 LNHNV and CDR2 YYDKDF (reference sequence). This CDR3 reads CATSTSGNSGANVLTF. The CDR3 DNA sequence: TGTGCCACCAGCACTAGTGGGAACTCTGGGGCCAACGTCCTGACTTTC.

This rearrangement joins TRBV6-6 to TRBJ2-4, with TRBD2 as a possible D gene (6 bases). The CDR3 is 16 amino acids. V lost 6 bases and J 0 bases, leaving 15 bases between the germline ends. In germline, CDR1 is MNHNY, CDR2 SVGAGI (reference sequence). This chain's CDR3 is CASSPAGFLAKNIQYF. The CDR3 DNA reads TGTGCCAGCAGCCCGGCGGGGTTCTTAGCCAAAAACATTCAGTACTTC.

A few counts support this clone. V is TRBV7-6 and J is TRBJ1-4, with TRBD1 as a possible D gene (5 bases). With 8 bases removed from V and 5 bases from J, the gap between germline ends came to 15 bases. CDR1 is SGHVS and CDR2 is FNYEAQ in the germline V gene. The CDR3 is 14 residues long. In DNA form, the CDR3 reads TGTGCCAGCTCTGAAGGGGCGCAAAATGAAAAACTGTTTTTT. It specifies CASSEGAQNEKLFF.

The rearrangement joins TRBV6-6 to TRBJ1-2; 7 bases are shared with TRBD1. Germline lookup yields CDR1 MNHNY and CDR2 SVGAGI (reference sequence). CDR3 length: 16 residues. V dropped 6 bases and J dropped 4; count of bases not matched to a gene: 14. The CDR3 nucleotides are TGTGCCAGCAGCCCCCGCAATCCCGACAGGGCCTATGGCTACACCTTC. It encodes CASSPRNPDRAYGYTF.

This chain joins TRBV7-6 and TRBJ1-6; 9 bases match TRBD1. Germline-derived CDR1 and CDR2 are SGHVS and FNYEAQ. V was clipped by 1 base and J by 4 bases; unmatched bases: 17. This CDR3 is built from 21 residues. The CDR3 loop reads CASSLEISGGQGNRYNSPLHF. DNA for the CDR3: TGTGCCAGCAGCTTAGAGATATCTGGTGGACAGGGGAATCGGTATAATTCACCCCTCCACTTT.

V and J are TRBV11-2 and TRBJ2-3; the D is unclear. The CDR3 spans 13 residues. CDR1 SGHAT and CDR2 FQNNGV come from the germline V gene. V was clipped by 2 bases and J by 2 bases, with 5 bases between them. The CDR3 sequence is CASSLSYTDTQYF. Written as DNA, the CDR3 is TGTGCCAGCAGCTTAAGTTACACAGATACGCAGTATTTT.

The table lists this clone with a count of one. V usage is TRBV28 and J usage is TRBJ1-2; D might be TRBD1 (5 bases). Germline V lookup: CDR1 MDHEN, CDR2 SYDVKM. The V end was cut by 3 bases, the J end by 3 bases, with 11 bases between. This CDR3 has 14 residues. The DNA for the CDR3 is TGTGCCAGCAGTTTTGGGACGGCTTACTATGGCTACACCTTC. Amino acid sequence: CASSFGTAYYGYTF.

The J gene is TRBJ1-5, the V gene TRBV6-5; D gene unclear. The V end lost 6 bases, the J end lost 4 bases, and 16 bases lay between the germline ends. CDR3 length: 15 residues. Germline loops: CDR1 MNHEY, CDR2 SVGAGI. CDR3 DNA sequence: TGTGCCAGCAGCCCACAAACCGGGAGGAATCAGCCCCAGCATTTT. It encodes CASSPQTGRNQPQHF.

The genes are TRBV7-2 and TRBJ2-7; 12 bases align to TRBD1. CDR3 length: 13 amino acids. Germline values: CDR1 SGHTA, CDR2 FQGNSA. The trim removed 6 bases at V and 6 bases at J, leaving 3 bases unmatched. CDR3 sequence reads: CASRGTGGGEQYF. CDR3 in DNA: TGTGCCAGCAGGGGGACAGGGGGCGGCGAGCAGTACTTC.

The chain employs TRBV9 and TRBJ1-2, with D uncertain. The germline gives CDR1 SGDLS, CDR2 YYNGEE. CDR3 size: 15 residues. V was pared by 4 bases and J by 4 bases, with 17 bases between. The CDR3, as DNA: TGTGCCAGCAGCCCCGGCGGGTACAGCAGCTATGGCTACACCTTC. Translated, it gives CASSPGGYSSYGYTF.

The gene calls are TRBV29-1 and TRBJ2-7, with 7 bases identical to TRBD1. The V gene end was trimmed by 4 bases and the J gene end by 6 bases; junction bases not matched to a gene: 9. Germline V gives CDR1 SQVTM, CDR2 ANQGSEA. CDR3 length: 13 amino acids. DNA of the CDR3: TGCAGCGTTGGGCCGTCGACAGGGCCCGAGCAGTACTTC. Translation: CSVGPSTGPEQYF.

The chain uses TRBV4-3 and TRBJ1-1; the match to TRBD1 covers 9 bases. The CDR3 is made up of 15 amino acids. V trimming: 2 bases; J trimming: 8 bases; junction bases outside the gene matches: 9. Germline assignment: CDR1 LGHNA and CDR2 YSLEER. The CDR3: CASSQNPGQGGEAFF. The CDR3 nucleotides read TGCGCCAGCAGCCAAAACCCGGGACAGGGAGGCGAAGCTTTCTTT.

This clone occurred a few times. The chain combines TRBV19 with TRBJ1-2; D is ambiguous. CDR1 is LNHDA, CDR2 SQIVND, per germline (reference sequence). The CDR3 extends over 12 amino acids. V gave up 3 bases and J gave up 7 bases, with 9 bases separating them. The CDR3 bases are TGTGCCAGTAGTATTGTCACTGGTGGCTACACCTTC. This codes for CASSIVTGGYTF.

This chain joins TRBV7-9 and TRBJ1-1; D is undetermined. CDR3 length equals 13 residues. Deletions cut 5 bases from V and 0 bases from J, with 7 bases between. Germline values: CDR1 SEHNR, CDR2 FQNEAQ (reference sequence). The CDR3 DNA reads TGTGCCAGCAGCCCCCTAATGAACACTGAAGCTTTCTTT. Its protein product is CASSPLMNTEAFF.

The chain is built from TRBV11-2 and TRBJ2-7; D perhaps matches TRBD1 (6 bases). V lost 10 bases and J lost 0, with 7 bases in between. Germline V gene data show CDR1 as SGHAT and CDR2 as FQNNGV. The CDR3 extends over 11 amino acids. CDR3 sequence: CATTGSYEQYF. The DNA for the CDR3 is TGTGCCACGACAGGCTCCTACGAGCAGTACTTC.